The 19 T cell receptor beta chains in this list originate from one sample, sequenced in a study of T cells after yellow fever vaccination (dated by TCRdb to about 2019). Taken with the paper, the label for treatment or condition translates to: live attenuated yellow fever vaccine strain. The method was 5' RACE. Data came from an Illumina NovaSeq 6000. TCRdb passed the public sequencing reads through fastp at Q25 and MiXCR, retaining productive beta sequences. Records with the same CDR3 protein are collapsed into one entry carrying the most frequent genes and DNA. The sample yields about 250,000 distinct CDR3 sequences; about 3.5% were counted once. The biggest ten clones account for around 19% of the sample. The sample here was PBMCs, taken 15 days after the yellow fever booster vaccination. The source of these receptors is a young man who received the YFV17D yellow fever vaccine.

This clonotype was seen repeatedly, ten times or more. The gene calls are TRBV5-1 and TRBJ1-6, with D possibly being TRBD1 (5 bases). With 1 base removed from V and 11 bases from J, the gap between germline ends came to 10 bases. The V gene's germline CDR1 is SGHRS and CDR2 YFSETQ. The CDR3 length is 13 residues. In DNA, the CDR3 is TGCGCCAGCAGCTTGTCCGGGGGAGCACCCCTCCACTTT. Translating gives CASSLSGGAPLHF.

This clonotype was seen repeatedly, ten times or more. This rearrangement joins TRBV3-1 to TRBJ1-2; 8 bases line up with TRBD1. The CDR3 is 13 amino acids. J was trimmed by 4 bases and V by 6 bases; bases with no gene match: 4. Germline CDR1 LGHDT, CDR2 YNNKEL (reference sequence). The CDR3 sequence: CASRPDRAYGYTF. For the CDR3, the DNA is TGTGCCAGCAGACCGGACAGGGCCTATGGCTACACCTTC.

This clonotype was found many times. CDR3 in DNA: TGTGCCAGCTCACCCGGGGGGCACTCCTACGAGCAGTACTTC. Its translation: CASSPGGHSYEQYF. The chain links TRBV18 to TRBJ2-7; perhaps TRBD2 as D (7 bases). From germline, CDR1 is KGHSH and CDR2 LQKENI. The CDR3 is 14 amino acids. Trimming cost V 3 bases and J 0 bases, with 9 bases left between them.

This clonotype was observed many times. The V call is TRBV6-1, the J call TRBJ2-2; D unresolved. CDR1 is MNHNS, CDR2 SASEGT, per germline. The CDR3 has 16 residues. The V end was cut by 7 bases, the J end by 4 bases, with 19 bases between. CDR3 sequence reads: CASISSPQLGTGELFF. The CDR3 DNA is TGTGCCAGCATTTCTTCACCCCAGCTGGGCACCGGGGAGCTGTTTTTT.

This clonotype was counted at least ten times. The chain uses TRBV5-6 and TRBJ1-2, with TRBD1 as a possible D gene (6 bases). The germline V gene has CDR1 SGHDT and CDR2 YYEEEE. The germline V and J ends were trimmed by 0 bases and 5 bases, with 17 bases remaining between them. This CDR3 contains 16 residues. DNA of the CDR3: TGTGCCAGCAGCTTGGTGGGGGGCCAGTGGTTTTATGGCTACACCTTC. It codes for CASSLVGGQWFYGYTF.

There are many counts of this clonotype. V usage is TRBV24-1 and J usage is TRBJ2-3, with a tentative D call TRBD1 (5 bases). Germline assignment: CDR1 KGHDR and CDR2 SFDVKD. V dropped 7 bases and J dropped 3 bases, with 13 bases sitting between them. CDR3 size: 14 residues. The DNA for the CDR3 is TGTGCCACCAGGTCCGGACAAGGGACAGATACGCAGTATTTT. This encodes CATRSGQGTDTQYF.

This clonotype was recorded at least ten times. A read error may account for a junction end that differs from germline. J is TRBJ2-1 and V is TRBV7-7; 8 nucleotides match TRBD1. This CDR3 spans 16 amino acids. Germline-derived CDR1 and CDR2 are SSHAT and FNYEAQ (reference sequence). Written as DNA, the CDR3 is TGTGCTAGCAGCCCGCGACAGGGGAGCTCCTACAATGAGCAGTTCTTC. Its translation is CASSPRQGSSYNEQFF.

The sample holds many counts of this clonotype. The chain combines TRBV7-2 with TRBJ2-2; the D gene is possibly TRBD2 (6 bases). Looked up from germline, CDR1 is SGHTA and CDR2 is FQGNSA. The CDR3 has 16 amino acids. Trimming shortened V by 1 base and J by 0 bases, and 9 bases separated the two germline ends. The CDR3 sequence is CASSLGTTTNTGELFF. CDR3 nucleotide sequence: TGTGCCAGCAGCTTAGGGACTACAACGAACACCGGGGAGCTGTTTTTT.

This clonotype was counted ten times or more. V and J are TRBV19 and TRBJ1-2, with 11 bases aligning to TRBD1. V was pared by 5 bases and J by 4 bases, with 6 bases of the junction left unmatched. The CDR3 is 15 residues long. Germline CDR1 is LNHDA and CDR2 is SQIVND (reference sequence). The CDR3 loop is CASSPRTGGVYGYTF. As DNA, the CDR3 is TGTGCCAGTAGTCCCCGGACAGGGGGCGTCTATGGCTACACCTTC. Filled out from reference TRBV19 and TRBJ1-2, the complete variable domain reads DGGITQSPKYLFRKEGQNVTLSCEQNLNHDAMYWYRQDPGQGLRLIYYSQIVNDFQKGDIAEGYSVSREKKESFPLTVTSAQKNPTAFYLCASSPRTGGVYGYTFGSGTRLTVV.

This clonotype was detected ten times or more. The chain couples TRBV4-3 to TRBJ2-5, with a possible D match to TRBD2 (6 bases). CDR3 length: 19 amino acids. V gave up 0 bases and J gave up 2 bases, with 22 bases separating them. Per the germline V gene, CDR1 is LGHNA and CDR2 is YSLEER. This CDR3 reads CASSQDAAGFSGPQETQYF. The CDR3 bases are TGCGCCAGCAGCCAAGATGCGGCTGGTTTTAGCGGACCGCAAGAGACCCAGTACTTC.

This clonotype came up many times. The chain employs TRBV10-3 and TRBJ1-1; the D gene is possibly TRBD1 (5 bases). The CDR3 is 13 amino acids. Trimming took off 2 bases at V and 5 bases at J, with 9 bases between the two ends. Germline CDR1 and CDR2: ENHRY and SYGVKD. The CDR3 spells CAISERAGTEAFF. Here the CDR3 DNA reads TGTGCCATCAGTGAGAGGGCAGGGACTGAAGCTTTCTTT.

Ten or more counts support this clonotype. The V call is TRBV5-4, the J call TRBJ2-7; TRBD1 aligns across 9 bases. This CDR3 is built from 19 residues. After removal of 4 bases from V and 1 base from J, the junction contained 18 bases not matched to a gene. Germline CDR1 and CDR2: SGHNT and YYREEE (reference sequence). In nucleotides, the CDR3 is TGTGCCAGCAGCGTCAGCCCGGTCCGGGGACAGGGAGGGTCCTACGAGCAGTACGTC. This sequence encodes CASSVSPVRGQGGSYEQYV.

Ten or more counts support this clonotype. V usage is TRBV7-8 and J usage is TRBJ1-4; no clear D gene. Germline lookup yields CDR1 SGHVS and CDR2 FQNEAQ. The length of the CDR3 is 15 residues. V was clipped by 5 bases and J by 7 bases, with 17 bases between them. The CDR3 DNA follows: TGTGCCAGCAGCCCCCCCGGAGGAGGCGGTGAAAAACTGTTTTTT. Residues: CASSPPGGGGEKLFF.

This clonotype was seen at least ten times. V gene TRBV28 combines with J gene TRBJ2-7, with a weak D call TRBD1 (6 bases). The germline V gene has CDR1 MDHEN and CDR2 SYDVKM. Trimming left V 4 bases short and J 0 bases short, with 10 bases between. The CDR3 length is 14 residues. The CDR3 protein is CASSSGQSSYEQYV. The DNA for the CDR3 is TGTGCCAGCAGTTCGGGACAAAGCTCCTACGAGCAGTACGTC.

This clonotype was observed at least ten times. The rearrangement links TRBV18 to TRBJ2-5; no firm D call. With 3 bases removed from V and 7 bases from J, the gap between germline ends came to 9 bases. Per germline, CDR1 KGHSH and CDR2 LQKENI. CDR3 size: 12 residues. This CDR3 reads CASSPDGGTQYF. The CDR3 DNA reads TGTGCCAGCTCACCCGACGGCGGGACCCAGTACTTC.

This clonotype was seen repeatedly, ten times or more. This chain joins TRBV10-3 and TRBJ2-5; D remains unclear. V was shortened by 8 bases and J by 5 bases, with 15 bases between the two germline ends. The CDR3 runs 13 residues. Looked up from germline, CDR1 is ENHRY and CDR2 is SYGVKD. CDR3 nucleotide sequence: TGTGCCATCGGCCCGTCGCAAGAGGAGACCCAGTACTTC. It yields the protein CAIGPSQEETQYF.

There are many counts of this clonotype. The chain joins TRBV5-1 to TRBJ2-1, with 7 bases that match TRBD2. The CDR3 is 14 amino acids. Germline trimming cut 1 base from V and 4 bases from J; bases unmatched to any gene: 2. Germline-derived CDR1 and CDR2 are SGHRS and YFSETQ. The CDR3 coding sequence is TGCGCCAGCAGCTTGCCTAGCGGTTACAATGAGCAGTTCTTC. Translated, it gives CASSLPSGYNEQFF.

This clonotype was detected ten times or more. The chain has TRBV10-3 and TRBJ1-3; D perhaps matches TRBD1 (6 bases). This CDR3 has 16 residues. Germline-derived CDR1 and CDR2 are ENHRY and SYGVKD. Trimming cost V 4 bases and J 0 bases, with 13 bases left between them. The CDR3 sequence is CAISGQQGSSGNTIYF. CDR3 sequence (DNA): TGTGCCATCAGTGGCCAACAGGGTAGCTCTGGAAACACCATATATTTT.

V gene TRBV5-4 combines with J gene TRBJ1-5; 7 bases map to TRBD1. This CDR3 comprises 14 residues. V lost 1 base and J lost 6; bases outside the gene matches: 4. CDR1 and CDR2 from the germline V gene are SGHNT and YYREEE (reference sequence). The CDR3 DNA sequence: TGTGCCAGCAGCTTGCAGGGGGGCGGTCAGCCCCAGCATTTT. This translates into CASSLQGGGQPQHF.